This is a list of T cell receptor beta chains from one sample in a study of T cell responses to AZD1222 COVID-19 vaccine. Clones were sequenced by immunoSEQ multiplex PCR, and TCRdb holds only the in-frame ones, with some missing. The data show some 120,000 clones, 86% seen once. Specimen: peripheral blood, collected on day 0 of AZD1222 vaccination. All receptors come from an adult in good health. The conserved cysteine and the conserved F or W are not part of the CDR3 here. A D gene is named only where the DNA matches it firmly. A clone size is listed for some rows: how often the clone was seen (once, few, many), or a class if it is expanded.

size	D	V	CDR3
NA	TRBD1	TRBV7-3	ASSFSGGSADTQY
NA	NA	TRBV12-3/TRBV12-4	ASSVDPGETQY
once	NA	TRBV19	ASSIGAGVNSPLH
NA	NA	TRBV5-1	ASSLTDTQY
NA	TRBD1	TRBV4-1	ASSHLTLDRGRF
NA	NA	TRBV19	ASSIEAGQLTDTQY
few	NA	TRBV4-1	ASSQDRRGATNEKLF
NA	NA	TRBV15	ATSRDGGFETQY
NA	TRBD1	TRBV6-5	ASSYNRGEEQF
NA	TRBD1	TRBV5-4	ASSLDRGDYNEQF
NA	NA	TRBV28	ASSLNPYEQY
NA	NA	TRBV19	ASSYWAGELF
NA	TRBD2	TRBV27	ASSQLVLAGVSTDTQY
NA	NA	TRBV24-1	ATSDGGVAYGYT
NA	TRBD2	TRBV2	ASSALAGWGKETQY
NA	NA	TRBV11-2	ASSLEVKSSYEQY
NA	NA	TRBV29-1	SVSGDTHSYEQY
NA	NA	TRBV27	ASSFRQGSFYEQY
NA	NA	TRBV7-9	ASSGLGHQGEKLF
NA	NA	TRBV18	ASSPRTQDNSPLH
NA	TRBD2	TRBV10-1	ASSGTSGSRNEQF
once	NA	TRBV5-4	ASSVGYEQY
NA	NA	TRBV28	ASSLLGAAAF
NA	NA	TRBV6-6	ASTGRVNTEAF
NA	NA	TRBV7-2	ASSSSRGNYGYT
NA	NA	TRBV5-1	ASSLVGEGTGELF
once	TRBD2	TRBV18	ASSHPPAGGYEQY
NA	NA	TRBV11-2	ASSLASSYNSPLH
NA	NA	TRBV4-3	ASSQDVGRSYEQY
NA	NA	TRBV2	ASSGVGGGREQF
NA	NA	TRBV19	ASSLMTVGNQPQH
NA	NA	TRBV20-1	SALSDYGYT
NA	NA	TRBV6-2/TRBV6-3	ASGPSYTQY
NA	NA	TRBV5-4	ASSLDGYNQPQH
NA	NA	TRBV12-3/TRBV12-4	ASRGMGLSGYT
once	TRBD1	TRBV28	ASSPTGALTGELF
NA	NA	TRBV6-2/TRBV6-3	ASSYSPDPLSNQPQH
few	NA	TRBV19	ASSIGLRGNQPQH
few	NA	TRBV12-3/TRBV12-4	ASSLEPPTQY